This T cell receptor beta chain was captured in a study of CD4 T cells in relation to SARS-CoV-2 and coronaviruses. Notes on this clone: Its antigen is unidentified.

There are 13 residues in the CDR3. CDR1 SGDLS and CDR2 YYNGEE come from the germline V gene. V dropped 3 bases and J dropped 10 bases, with 14 bases sitting between them. Using immunoSEQ multiplex PCR, the repertoire was profiled, and TCRdb retains in-frame clones only, with some absent. Of about 37,000 clones listed, approximately 81% are singletons. The sequence derives from an adult with COVID-19. The chain uses TRBV9 and TRBJ2-1, with TRBD1 as a possible D gene (5 bases). Material: naive CD4+ T cells from PBMCs, cultured in vitro. Subset meaning: naive CD4+ T cells isolated by negative enrichment. The CDR3: CASSGSTGPEQFF. CDR3 nucleotide sequence: TGTGCCAGCAGCGGGAGCACAGGACCCGAGCAGTTCTTC.